The 5 T cell receptor beta chains below all came from one sample that was sequenced in a study of long-term antiretroviral therapy in people with HIV. At survey level, the immunoSEQ assay was run in its v3.0 version. This table comes from immunoSEQ multiplex PCR, and its TCRdb copy is limited to in-frame clones, with some not included. Seen here are tens of thousands of clones, 70% to 90% observed once, and the top ten hold around 5%. Source: unsorted PBMCs, taken 0.8 years after starting antiretroviral therapy. The source is a woman aged 25-40 years with HIV.

V is TRBV30 and J is TRBJ1-1; D call uncertain. V was cut by 5 bases and J by 2 bases, with 18 bases left in between. The CDR3 runs to 15 residues. In germline, CDR1 is GTSNPN, CDR2 SVGIG (reference sequence). CDR3: CAWSLQGEVNTEAFF. CDR3 in DNA: TGTGCCTGGTCCCTTCAAGGTGAAGTCAACACTGAAGCTTTCTTT.

This clone was detected only once. The rearrangement uses TRBV5-6 and TRBJ1-3; D is undetermined. Germline-derived CDR1 and CDR2 are SGHDT and YYEEEE. The CDR3 contains 15 residues. Trimming left V 1 base short and J 2 bases short, with 10 bases between. CDR3 sequence reads: CASSLLGGPGNTIYF. The CDR3 DNA is TGTGCCAGCAGCTTGCTCGGTGGTCCTGGAAACACCATATATTTT. The entire variable domain, with the rest obtained from reference TRBV5-6 and TRBJ1-3, is as follows: DAGVTQSPTHLIKTRGQQVTLRCSPKSGHDTVSWYQQALGQGPQFIFQYYEEEERQRGNFPDRFSGHQFPNYSSELNVNALLLGDSALYLCASSLLGGPGNTIYFGEGSWLTVV.

The J gene is TRBJ2-3, the V gene TRBV11-1; D ambiguous. The V end lost 1 base, the J end lost 0 bases, and 5 bases lay between the germline ends. Germline V gene data show CDR1 as SGHAT and CDR2 as FQDESV (reference sequence). The CDR3 sequence is 14 residues long. The CDR3 DNA follows: TGTGCCAGCAGCTTAGGTCTGAGCACAGATACGCAGTATTTT. This encodes CASSLGLSTDTQYF.

The chain couples TRBV19 to TRBJ2-5; D is perhaps TRBD1 (6 bases). The CDR3 covers 15 residues. V lost 5 bases, J lost 1 base, and 14 bases lay in between. CDR1 and CDR2 (germline): LNHDA, SQIVND (reference sequence). CDR3 residues: CASSLGQTSQETQYF. The CDR3 nucleotides are TGTGCCAGTAGTCTTGGACAGACATCCCAAGAGACCCAGTACTTC.

This chain connects TRBV27 to TRBJ2-1, with TRBD2 identical over 8 bases. This CDR3 region has 18 residues. Germline V gives CDR1 MNHEY, CDR2 SMNVEV (reference sequence). With V trimmed by 6 bases and J by 0 bases, 13 bases remained unmatched. CDR3 protein: CASRRGLAGTSSYNEQFF. Written as DNA, the CDR3 is TGTGCCAGCAGACGTGGGCTAGCGGGTACTAGCTCCTACAATGAGCAGTTCTTC.